The following is a T cell receptor (beta chain) sequence with its context. The CDR3 covers 14 residues. Trimming removed 2 bases at V and 1 base at J, with 9 bases between. CDR1 and CDR2 from the germline V gene are SGHDT and YYEEEE. The method was immunoSEQ multiplex PCR; TCRdb's version includes in-frame clones alone and lacks a portion of them. In the table there are approximately 90,000 clones, over 80% of which are singletons. The record originates from a study of control samples from healthy donors and cancer patients. This chain uses TRBV5-6 with TRBJ1-1; unclear D gene. The sequenced sample was blood. The sequence was collected from a man aged 25 to 40 in good health. The CDR3 spells CASSFPRTNTEAFF. The CDR3 region has the DNA TGTGCCAGCAGCTTCCCCCGCACGAACACTGAAGCTTTCTTT.